The 26 T cell receptor beta chains presented below share a single source sample, sequenced in a study of cytotoxic CD8 clonotypes in ibrutinib-treated CLL. Some clones are missing from TCRdb's copy, which holds only in-frame ones; the method was immunoSEQ multiplex PCR. Seen here are some 46,000 clones, about two thirds observed once, and the top ten hold 10% to 15%. This specimen consisted of PBMCs, obtained after 12 months of ibrutinib treatment. The origin of the receptors is a human donor with chronic lymphocytic leukemia.

The genes are TRBV18 and TRBJ2-5; TRBD2 matches 8 bases. CDR1 is KGHSH, CDR2 LQKENI, per germline. With 0 bases clipped from V and 5 bases from J, the junction kept 5 bases outside the gene matches. The CDR3 runs 15 residues. This chain's CDR3 is CASSPPSLAGETQYF. The CDR3, as DNA: TGTGCCAGCTCACCACCCTCTCTAGCGGGCGAGACCCAGTACTTC. The full variable domain, in which reference TRBV18 and TRBJ2-5 provide the parts outside the CDR3, is NAGVMQNPRHLVRRRGQEARLRCSPMKGHSHVYWYRQLPEEGLKFMVYLQKENIIDESGMPKERFSAEFPKEGPSILRIQQVVRGDSAAYFCASSPPSLAGETQYFGPGTRLLVL.

This chain uses TRBV11-2 with TRBJ1-5; D remains ambiguous. Trimming shortened V by 0 bases and J by 6 bases, and 12 bases separated the two germline ends. From germline, CDR1 is SGHAT and CDR2 FQNNGV. This CDR3 is built from 15 residues. The CDR3 region is CASSLETGVAQPQHF. CDR3 nucleotide sequence: TGTGCCAGCAGCTTAGAGACTGGGGTGGCTCAGCCCCAGCATTTT. The full variable domain, its missing parts supplied by reference TRBV11-2 and TRBJ1-5, is EAGVAQSPRYKIIEKRQSVAFWCNPISGHATLYWYQQILGQGPKLLIQFQNNGVVDDSQLPKDRFSAERLKGVDSTLKIQPAKLEDSAVYLCASSLETGVAQPQHFGDGTRLSIL.

J is TRBJ1-2 and V is TRBV6-5; 9 nucleotides align to TRBD1. Germline V lookup: CDR1 MNHEY, CDR2 SVGAGI. CDR3 size: 13 residues. The trim removed 7 bases at V and 5 bases at J, leaving 5 bases unmatched. The DNA of the CDR3 is TGTGCCAGCACCTTGACAGGGGGGTATGGCTACACCTTC. Protein: CASTLTGGYGYTF.

The genes are TRBV11-3 and TRBJ2-3; 9 bases align to TRBD2. The ends lost 0 bases at V and 3 bases at J; junction bases unmatched: 4. The germline V gene encodes CDR1 SGHNT and CDR2 YENEEA. This CDR3 is 16 amino acids long. The CDR3 coding sequence is TGTGCCAGCAGCTTAGAAGGCGGGGGGGCGACAGATACGCAGTATTTT. It encodes CASSLEGGGATDTQYF.

The rearrangement uses TRBV5-1 and TRBJ2-5; perhaps TRBD1 as D (6 bases). Trimming shortened V by 1 base and J by 1 base, and 11 bases separated the two germline ends. Germline CDR1 is SGHRS and CDR2 is YFSETQ. This CDR3 has 15 amino acids. The CDR3 region has the DNA TGCGCCAGCAGCTTGTTTCAGGGGACCCAAGAGACCCAGTACTTC. It is translated as CASSLFQGTQETQYF.

CDR3 protein: CASSPRGAPAHEQYF. In DNA, the CDR3 is TGTGCCAGCAGCCCCCGAGGAGCCCCCGCCCACGAGCAGTACTTC. This rearrangement joins TRBV6-5 to TRBJ2-7; D remains unclear. The CDR3 covers 15 residues. Per the germline V gene, CDR1 is MNHEY and CDR2 is SVGAGI. V lost 6 bases to trimming and J lost 5 bases, with 20 bases between them.

This chain joins TRBV4-2 and TRBJ1-5; TRBD1 aligns across 8 bases. From germline, CDR1 is LGHNA and CDR2 YNFKEQ. The CDR3 loop spans 17 amino acids. Trimming at V came to 4 bases and at J to 0 bases, leaving 8 bases not matched to a gene. The DNA for the CDR3 is TGTGCCAGCAGCCCAATCACAGGGGGTTATAGCAATCAGCCCCAGCATTTT. Its protein product is CASSPITGGYSNQPQHF.

The chain uses TRBV5-5 and TRBJ1-5, with TRBD1 identical over 11 bases. CDR3 length: 17 residues. Unmatched junction bases numbered 13, after V lost 4 bases and J lost 7 bases. Germline lookup yields CDR1 SGHKS and CDR2 YYEKEE (reference sequence). CDR3 sequence reads: CASSPDGGQGVRQPQHF. As DNA, the CDR3 is TGTGCCAGCAGCCCCGACGGGGGACAGGGGGTTAGACAGCCCCAGCATTTT.

The V gene is TRBV2, the J gene TRBJ2-1; D tentatively fits TRBD1 or TRBD2 (5 bases each). This CDR3 has 14 amino acids. Trimming stripped 7 bases from V and 0 bases from J, with 10 bases between. In germline, CDR1 is SNHLY, CDR2 FYNNEI. CDR3 sequence (DNA): TGTGCCAGCAAGGGACCTAGCTCCTACAATGAGCAGTTCTTC. Translation gives CASKGPSSYNEQFF.

The V and J genes are TRBV6-5 and TRBJ1-6; D is unclear. Per germline, CDR1 MNHEY and CDR2 SVGAGI. Trimming removed 1 base at V and 11 bases at J, with 12 bases between. This CDR3 contains 14 residues. The DNA for the CDR3 is TGTGCCAGCAGTTACTTCGGCGAACCGGCACCCCTCCACTTT. Translated: CASSYFGEPAPLHF.

The DNA of the CDR3 is TGTGCCACCAGAACCGGGAGCGACAATCAGCCCCAGCATTTT. It translates to CATRTGSDNQPQHF. The chain carries TRBV10-3 and TRBJ1-5; no clear D gene. The CDR3 totals 14 residues. CDR1 is ENHRY and CDR2 is SYGVKD in the germline V gene. The V gene lost 10 bases and the J gene lost 3 bases, with 16 bases spanning the gap.

The chain employs TRBV27 and TRBJ2-7; TRBD1 agrees at 11 bases. This CDR3 contains 15 residues. The V gene end was trimmed by 2 bases and the J gene end by 12 bases; junction bases not matched to a gene: 12. Germline assignment: CDR1 MNHEY and CDR2 SMNVEV (reference sequence). The CDR3 reads CASSLMAGQGVQLYF. CDR3 coding DNA: TGTGCCAGCAGTTTAATGGCGGGACAGGGGGTACAGCTGTACTTC.

The genes are TRBV10-3 and TRBJ2-3; D is unresolved. Germline CDR1 ENHRY, CDR2 SYGVKD. V was cut by 10 bases and J by 2 bases, with 10 bases left in between. This CDR3 comprises 12 residues. The CDR3 region is CATESDTDTQYF. In DNA form, the CDR3 reads TGTGCCACCGAATCAGACACAGATACGCAGTATTTT.

The chain uses TRBV4-1 and TRBJ2-3; D possibly uses TRBD1 or TRBD2 (5 bases each). CDR3 length: 19 amino acids. V lost 0 bases to trimming and J lost 5 bases, with 24 bases between them. The V gene's germline CDR1 is MGHRA and CDR2 YSYEKL. The CDR3 region is CASSQDSSVGRVDGDTQYF. Written as DNA, the CDR3 is TGCGCCAGCAGCCAAGATAGTAGCGTTGGCAGGGTTGACGGAGATACGCAGTATTTT.

V and J are TRBV30 and TRBJ2-2; TRBD2 is a possible D gene (6 bases). The CDR3 length is 15 residues. Germline CDR1 GTSNPN, CDR2 SVGIG (reference sequence). Trimming cost V 3 bases and J 5 bases, with 16 bases left between them. The CDR3: CAWRRDSGRTGELFF. CDR3 bases: TGTGCCTGGAGGAGGGACTCCGGGAGAACCGGGGAGCTGTTTTTT.

The chain couples TRBV14 to TRBJ1-1; tentatively, D is TRBD1 (6 bases). V was trimmed by 1 base and J by 4 bases, leaving 13 bases between them. Germline CDR1 reads SGHDN; CDR2 reads FVKESK. The CDR3 length is 15 residues. The CDR3: CASSQASVDSTEAFF. The CDR3 bases are TGTGCCAGCAGCCAAGCATCAGTGGACAGCACTGAAGCTTTCTTT.

The V and J genes are TRBV9 and TRBJ2-3; weak D call: TRBD1 (6 bases). This CDR3 comprises 16 residues. Germline assignment: CDR1 SGDLS and CDR2 YYNGEE. V lost 3 bases to trimming and J lost 1 base, with 15 bases between them. The DNA for the CDR3 is TGTGCCAGCAGCGCGTACAGGGAAATTGGCACAGATACGCAGTATTTT. It yields the protein CASSAYREIGTDTQYF.

The rearrangement uses TRBV6-5 and TRBJ1-5; a weak D match, TRBD1 (5 bases). The CDR3 length is 14 residues. V was pared by 1 base and J by 7 bases, with 11 bases between. Looked up from germline, CDR1 is MNHEY and CDR2 is SVGAGI. The CDR3: CASSYLQEGQPQHF. The CDR3 DNA follows: TGTGCCAGCAGTTACTTGCAGGAGGGGCAGCCCCAGCATTTT.

The chain recombines TRBV15 with TRBJ2-2; D remains unclear. The CDR3 has 15 residues. V lost 4 bases and J 2 bases, leaving 11 bases between the germline ends. CDR1 and CDR2 (germline): LNHNV, YYDKDF (reference sequence). CDR3 amino acids: CATSNHGINTGELFF. DNA for the CDR3: TGTGCCACCAGCAACCACGGCATAAACACCGGGGAGCTGTTTTTT.

The chain uses TRBV4-1 and TRBJ1-1; possibly TRBD1 for D (5 bases). The germline V and J ends were trimmed by 1 base and 7 bases, with 13 bases remaining between them. Germline CDR1 reads MGHRA; CDR2 reads YSYEKL. The CDR3 consists of 14 residues. DNA for the CDR3: TGCGCCAGCAGCCAAGTCAGGGTTTCCGGTGAAGCTTTCTTT. Its translation is CASSQVRVSGEAFF.

V usage is TRBV9 and J usage is TRBJ2-1, with 7 positions matching TRBD2. The germline gives CDR1 SGDLS, CDR2 YYNGEE. Losses at the gene ends were 4 bases for V and 0 bases for J; bases not matched to a gene: 7. The CDR3 has 16 residues. The CDR3 spells CASSTLRDYSYNEQFF. The DNA of the CDR3 is TGTGCCAGCAGCACCCTCCGGGACTACTCCTACAATGAGCAGTTCTTC.

The CDR3: CASSLDSLGNEQFF. CDR3 DNA: TGCGCCAGCAGCTTGGACAGCCTGGGAAATGAGCAGTTCTTC. The V and J genes are TRBV5-1 and TRBJ2-1; D remains unclear. With 0 bases removed from V and 7 bases from J, the gap between germline ends came to 11 bases. Germline loops: CDR1 SGHRS, CDR2 YFSETQ. The length of the CDR3 is 14 residues.

The V and J genes are TRBV9 and TRBJ1-2; a weak D match, TRBD1 (6 bases). CDR1 is SGDLS, CDR2 YYNGEE, per germline. With 4 bases removed from V and 7 bases from J, the gap between germline ends came to 17 bases. This CDR3 is built from 14 residues. The CDR3 region has the DNA TGTGCCAGCAGCTCCCCATGGGGGCCAGGTGGCTACACCTTC. It translates to CASSSPWGPGGYTF.

Worth noting for this clone: Different DNA sequences within this sample yield the same CDR3. V is TRBV9 and J is TRBJ1-6; a weak D match, TRBD1 (6 bases). Deletions cut 3 bases from V and 7 bases from J, with 8 bases between. CDR3 length: 13 amino acids. Germline V CDR1 and CDR2: SGDLS, YYNGEE. As DNA, the CDR3 is TGTGCCAGCAGCGGTACAGGGAATTCACCCCTCCACTTT. Translating it yields CASSGTGNSPLHF.

The table lists this clone with a few counts. This chain joins TRBV19 and TRBJ1-2, with TRBD1 as a possible D gene (6 bases). Germline CDR1 and CDR2: LNHDA and SQIVND (reference sequence). The CDR3 is 15 amino acids. V was shortened by 6 bases and J by 1 base, with 15 bases between the two germline ends. As DNA, the CDR3 is TGTGCCAGTAGATCCCAAGGGGGAATTAACTATGGCTACACCTTC. Protein: CASRSQGGINYGYTF.

The chain uses TRBV5-6 and TRBJ2-3; 7 nucleotides agree with TRBD1. V was clipped by 0 bases and J by 5 bases; unmatched bases: 3. The CDR3 extends over 14 amino acids. CDR1 and CDR2 from the germline V gene are SGHDT and YYEEEE. The CDR3 DNA sequence: TGTGCCAGCAGCTTGGAGGGGGCAGGAGATACGCAGTATTTT. It encodes CASSLEGAGDTQYF.